This TCR beta chain was sequenced in a study of blood T cell repertoires in COVID-19. About the research overall: Spain, Italy and the United States supplied samples that represented acute and convalescent COVID-19. T cells, B-cell-depleted T cells, or PBMCs supplied cDNA or gDNA.

The CDR3 runs 12 residues. Trimming stripped 2 bases from V and 6 bases from J, with 5 bases between. Germline lookup yields CDR1 SGDLS and CDR2 YYNGEE. The authors' processing: Using reference gene primer amplification, nucleated cell counts were estimated. Clones were sequenced by immunoSEQ multiplex PCR, and TCRdb holds only the in-frame ones, with some missing. V, J and clone size derive from that table, while D and trimming were established from the DNA sequence. The sample includes roughly 76,000 clones, roughly 90% of them seen just once. The sample consisted of peripheral blood. The TCR was taken from a man in his forties or fifties with acute or convalescent COVID-19. This sequence joins TRBV9 and TRBJ2-2; no definite D call. In DNA form, the CDR3 reads TGTGCCAGCAGCGTTTATGCCGGGGAGCTGTTTTTT. This encodes CASSVYAGELFF.